This T cell receptor (beta chain) was obtained from a study of blood T cell repertoires in COVID-19. Clones were sequenced by immunoSEQ multiplex PCR, and TCRdb holds only the in-frame ones, with some missing. The table shows a few hundred thousand clones, with more than 75% occurring only once. The V gene's germline CDR1 is SQVTM and CDR2 ANQGSEA. CDR3 length: 15 residues. After removal of 7 bases from V and 4 bases from J, the junction contained 14 bases not matched to a gene. The TCR originated in a woman aged 25 to 39 with COVID-19, enrolled during active disease. The chain joins TRBV29-1 to TRBJ2-7; 9 bases align to TRBD1. Sequenced input: peripheral blood. The CDR3 DNA follows: TGCAGCGCCCAACGGGGAACAGGGGGCTTGTACGAGCAGTACTTC. This encodes CSAQRGTGGLYEQYF.